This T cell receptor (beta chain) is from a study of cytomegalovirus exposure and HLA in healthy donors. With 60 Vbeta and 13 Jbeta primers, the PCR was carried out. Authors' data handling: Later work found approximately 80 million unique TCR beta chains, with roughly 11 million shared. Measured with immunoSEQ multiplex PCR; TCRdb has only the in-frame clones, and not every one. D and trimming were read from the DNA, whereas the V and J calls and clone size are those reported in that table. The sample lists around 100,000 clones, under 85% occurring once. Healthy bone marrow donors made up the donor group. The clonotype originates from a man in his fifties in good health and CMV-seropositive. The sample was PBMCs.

CDR3 in DNA: TGTGCCAGCATCACGGGACAGGGAACCTACGAGCAGTACTTC. Protein sequence: CASITGQGTYEQYF. The chain is built from TRBV28 and TRBJ2-7, with 9 bases identical to TRBD1. The germline CDR1 and CDR2 sequences are MDHEN and SYDVKM. V trimming: 7 bases; J trimming: 2 bases; junction bases outside the gene matches: 6. This CDR3 is built from 14 residues.